The clone carrying this TCR beta chain was seen only a few times. The CDR3 extends over 11 amino acids. Germline assignment: CDR1 DFQATT and CDR2 SNEGSKA (reference sequence). V gave up 6 bases and J gave up 16 bases; unmatched junction bases: 6. These data originate in a study of shared T cell receptors in the human thymus. Sequencing was performed with immunoSEQ multiplex PCR; in TCRdb, only in-frame clones are kept and a portion is missing. Among roughly 710,000 clones listed, 80% to 90% were seen once. Another study also made use of these data, one on human thymus T cells.

Sequenced: thymocytes. This rearrangement joins TRBV20-1 to TRBJ2-4; 13 nucleotides align to TRBD2. The receptor's source is a girl under three years old with a congenital heart defect. The CDR3 spells CSAGLAGVEYF. CDR3 nucleotide sequence: TGCAGTGCAGGACTAGCGGGGGTAGAATACTTC.